One T cell receptor beta chain is described in this entry. Its antigen is as yet unknown. TCRdb keeps only in-frame clones here, not all; method: immunoSEQ multiplex PCR. The data contain around 450,000 clones, roughly 87% of them singletons. The data derive from a study of Ad26.COV2.S vaccination and SARS-CoV-2 variants. Germline V gene data show CDR1 as SGHNT and CDR2 as YYREEE (reference sequence). Unmatched junction bases numbered 10, after V lost 3 bases and J lost 5 bases. The CDR3 runs to 15 residues. As to treatment: around 19 received Ad26.COV2.S at low or high dose, single or two shots; 5 received placebo; per-sample allocation not given. The samples date from day 63 after the first vaccine or placebo injection. SARS-CoV-2 spike from the Wuhan strain was encoded by the vaccine, an Ad26 vector. Study-level points and caveats: Vaccine recipients posted higher spike-specific TCR breadth than their placebo counterparts.

The clonotype originates from a person between 18 and 65 years old who received the Ad26.COV2.S COVID-19 vaccine or a placebo. V usage is TRBV5-4 and J usage is TRBJ2-7; 8 bases match TRBD1. The specimen comprised peripheral blood, sampled in a trial of Ad26.COV2.S vaccine versus placebo. CDR3 in DNA: TGTGCCAGCAGCTCGCAGGGGGCCATATTTAACGAGCAGTACTTC. Its translation is CASSSQGAIFNEQYF.